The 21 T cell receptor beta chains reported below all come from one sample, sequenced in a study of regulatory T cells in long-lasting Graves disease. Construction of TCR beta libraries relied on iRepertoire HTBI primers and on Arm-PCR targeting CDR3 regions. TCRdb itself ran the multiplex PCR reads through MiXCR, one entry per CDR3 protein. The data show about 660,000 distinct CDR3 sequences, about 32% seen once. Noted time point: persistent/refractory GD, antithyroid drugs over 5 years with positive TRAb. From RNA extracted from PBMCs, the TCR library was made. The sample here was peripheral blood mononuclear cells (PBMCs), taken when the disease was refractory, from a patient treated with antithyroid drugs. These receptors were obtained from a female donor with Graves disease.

CDR3 protein: CANNPGDTQYF. The CDR3 coding sequence is TGTGCCAACAACCCGGGGGATACGCAGTATTTT. The chain joins TRBV5-6 to TRBJ2-3; maybe TRBD2 (5 bases). V shed 9 bases and J shed 6 bases, with 11 bases lying between them. The germline gives CDR1 SGHDT, CDR2 YYEEEE. There are 11 residues in the CDR3.

CDR3 bases: TGCAGTGCTAGCTACCTCCCGGGGCTAGCGGGGTCCTACAATGAGCAGTTCTTC. Its translation: CSASYLPGLAGSYNEQFF. This sequence joins TRBV20-1 and TRBJ2-1, with TRBD2 matching over 9 bases. V was pared by 3 bases and J by 1 base, with 13 bases of the junction left unmatched. This CDR3 is 18 amino acids long. The germline V gene encodes CDR1 DFQATT and CDR2 SNEGSKA (reference sequence).

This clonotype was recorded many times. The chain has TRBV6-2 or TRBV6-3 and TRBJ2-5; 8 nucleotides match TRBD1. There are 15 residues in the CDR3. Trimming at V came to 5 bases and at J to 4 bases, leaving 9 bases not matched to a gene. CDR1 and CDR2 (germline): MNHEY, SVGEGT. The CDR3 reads CASSPTGVKGETQYF. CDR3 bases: TGTGCCAGCAGTCCGACAGGGGTTAAGGGAGAGACCCAGTACTTC.

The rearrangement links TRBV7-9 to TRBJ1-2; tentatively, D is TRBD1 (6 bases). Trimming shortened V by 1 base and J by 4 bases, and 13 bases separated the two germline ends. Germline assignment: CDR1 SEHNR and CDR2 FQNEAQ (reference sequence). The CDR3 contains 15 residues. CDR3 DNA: TGTGCCAGCAGCTTAGTGGGGGCTTCTGGCTATGGCTACACCTTC. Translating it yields CASSLVGASGYGYTF.

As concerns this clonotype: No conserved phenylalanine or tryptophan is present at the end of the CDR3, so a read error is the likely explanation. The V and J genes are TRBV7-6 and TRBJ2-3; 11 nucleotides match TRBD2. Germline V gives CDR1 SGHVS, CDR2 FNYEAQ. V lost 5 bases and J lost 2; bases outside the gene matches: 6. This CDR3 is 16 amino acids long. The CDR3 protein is CASSIGTSGVTDTQYL. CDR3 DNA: TGTGCCAGCAGCATCGGGACTAGCGGAGTCACAGATACGCAGTATCTT.

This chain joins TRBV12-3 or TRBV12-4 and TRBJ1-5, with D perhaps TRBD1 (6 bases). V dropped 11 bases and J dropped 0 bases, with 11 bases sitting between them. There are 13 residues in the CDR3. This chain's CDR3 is CAGTRGSNQPQHF. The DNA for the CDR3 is TGTGCCGGCACCAGGGGTAGCAATCAGCCCCAGCATTTT.

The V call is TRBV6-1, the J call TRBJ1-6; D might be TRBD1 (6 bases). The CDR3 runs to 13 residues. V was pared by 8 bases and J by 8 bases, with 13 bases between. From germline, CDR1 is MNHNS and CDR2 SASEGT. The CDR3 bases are TGTGCCAGCGGGGTCCCAGGGGATTCACCCCTCCACTTT. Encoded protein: CASGVPGDSPLHF.

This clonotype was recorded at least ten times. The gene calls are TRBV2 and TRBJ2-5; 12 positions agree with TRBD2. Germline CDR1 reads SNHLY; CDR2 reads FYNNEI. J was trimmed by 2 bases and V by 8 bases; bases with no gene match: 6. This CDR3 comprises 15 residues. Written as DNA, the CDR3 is TGTGCCAGCGCCAACCTAGCGGGAGGGCAAGAGACCCAGTACTTC. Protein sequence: CASANLAGGQETQYF.

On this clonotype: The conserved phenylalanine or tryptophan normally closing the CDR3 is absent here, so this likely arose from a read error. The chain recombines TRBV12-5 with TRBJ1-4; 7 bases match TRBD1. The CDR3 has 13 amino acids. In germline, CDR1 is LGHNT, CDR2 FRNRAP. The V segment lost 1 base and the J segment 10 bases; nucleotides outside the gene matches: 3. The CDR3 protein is CASGLEDRRKLFC. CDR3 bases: TGTGCTAGTGGTTTGGAGGACAGGAGAAAACTGTTTTGT.

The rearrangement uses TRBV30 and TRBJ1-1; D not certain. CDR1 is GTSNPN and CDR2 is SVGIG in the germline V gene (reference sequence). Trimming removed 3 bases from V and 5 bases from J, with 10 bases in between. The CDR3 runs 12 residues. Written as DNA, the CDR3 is TGTGCCTGGAGCGGTGGGCCGACTGAAGCTTTCTTT. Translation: CAWSGGPTEAFF.

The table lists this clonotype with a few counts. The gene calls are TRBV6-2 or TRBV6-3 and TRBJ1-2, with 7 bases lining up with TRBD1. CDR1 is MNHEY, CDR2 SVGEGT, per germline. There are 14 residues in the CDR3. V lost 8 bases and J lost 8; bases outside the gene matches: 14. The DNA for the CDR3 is TGTGCCAGCCGGAGGGGGCTCGTTCCGGAAGGCTACACCTTC. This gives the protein CASRRGLVPEGYTF.

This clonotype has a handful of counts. CDR3 nucleotide sequence: TGTGCCTGGAGCGTGGGCAGGAATCAGCCCCAGCATTTT. This codes for CAWSVGRNQPQHF. This chain connects TRBV30 to TRBJ1-5; no firm D call. Germline V gives CDR1 GTSNPN, CDR2 SVGIG (reference sequence). Deletions cut 3 bases from V and 4 bases from J, with 10 bases between. The CDR3 is 13 residues long.

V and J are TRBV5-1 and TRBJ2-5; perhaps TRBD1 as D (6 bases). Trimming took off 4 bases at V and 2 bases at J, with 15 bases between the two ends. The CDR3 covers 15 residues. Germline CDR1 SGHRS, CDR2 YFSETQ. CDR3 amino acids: CASSLGQLTQETQYF. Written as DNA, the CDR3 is TGCGCCAGCAGCCTTGGACAGCTAACACAAGAGACCCAGTACTTC.

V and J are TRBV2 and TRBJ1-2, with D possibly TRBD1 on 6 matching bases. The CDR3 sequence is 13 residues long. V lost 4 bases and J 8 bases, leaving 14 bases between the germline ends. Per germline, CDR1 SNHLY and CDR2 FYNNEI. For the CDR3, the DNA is TGTGCCAGCAGTGTGGACAGCGGAATAGGCTACACCTTC. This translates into CASSVDSGIGYTF.

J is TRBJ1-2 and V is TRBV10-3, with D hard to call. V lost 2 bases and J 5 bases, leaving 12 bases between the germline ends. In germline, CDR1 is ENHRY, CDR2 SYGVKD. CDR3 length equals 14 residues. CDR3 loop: CAISEIDRQYGYTF. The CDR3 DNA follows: TGTGCCATCAGTGAGATTGACCGGCAGTATGGCTACACCTTC.

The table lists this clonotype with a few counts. The DNA of the CDR3 is TGCAGTGCTAGTTACGGGAGCTATAATTCACCCCTCCACTTT. This sequence encodes CSASYGSYNSPLHF. The genes are TRBV20-1 and TRBJ1-6, with D unresolved. V dropped 3 bases and J dropped 3 bases, with 9 bases sitting between them. Germline V gives CDR1 DFQATT, CDR2 SNEGSKA (reference sequence). This CDR3 region has 14 residues.

CDR3 protein: CASSLIHSYEQYF. CDR3 nucleotide sequence: TGTGCCAGCAGCTTAATTCACTCCTACGAGCAGTACTTC. The chain links TRBV11-2 to TRBJ2-7; D gene uncertain. Germline loops: CDR1 SGHAT, CDR2 FQNNGV. This CDR3 contains 13 residues. Trimming pared 2 bases from V and 0 bases from J, leaving 5 bases between.

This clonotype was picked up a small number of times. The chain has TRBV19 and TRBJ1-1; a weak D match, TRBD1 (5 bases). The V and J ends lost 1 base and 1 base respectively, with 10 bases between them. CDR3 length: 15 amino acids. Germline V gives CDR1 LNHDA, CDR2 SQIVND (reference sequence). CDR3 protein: CASSIALTGNTEAFF. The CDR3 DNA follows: TGTGCCAGTAGTATAGCGCTTACAGGGAACACTGAAGCTTTCTTT.

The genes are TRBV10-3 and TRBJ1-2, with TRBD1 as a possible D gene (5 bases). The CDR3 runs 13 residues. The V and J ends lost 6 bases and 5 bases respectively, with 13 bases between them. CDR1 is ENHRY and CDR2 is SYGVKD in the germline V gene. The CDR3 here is CAISPGTEYGYTF. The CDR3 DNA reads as TGTGCCATCAGCCCCGGGACGGAGTATGGCTACACCTTC.

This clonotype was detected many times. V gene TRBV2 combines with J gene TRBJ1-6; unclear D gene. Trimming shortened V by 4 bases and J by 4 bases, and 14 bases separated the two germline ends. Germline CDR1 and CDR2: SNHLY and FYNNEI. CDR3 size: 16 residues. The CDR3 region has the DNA TGTGCCAGCAGTGGCTCCCAGGAAGGATATAATTCACCCCTCCACTTT. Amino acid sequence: CASSGSQEGYNSPLHF.

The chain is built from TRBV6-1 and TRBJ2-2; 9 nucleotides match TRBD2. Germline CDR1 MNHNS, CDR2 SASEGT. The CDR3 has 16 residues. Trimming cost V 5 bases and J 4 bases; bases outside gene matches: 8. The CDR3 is CASSRLAGSPTGELFF. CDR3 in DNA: TGTGCCAGCAGTCGGCTAGCGGGATCCCCCACCGGGGAGCTGTTTTTT.